The T cell receptor beta chain under discussion was sequenced for a study of blood T cell repertoires in COVID-19. V was clipped by 0 bases and J by 7 bases; unmatched bases: 9. CDR1 and CDR2 (germline): MGHDK, SYGVNS. CDR3 length equals 16 residues. Original processing methods: Cell counts per sample came from amplifying reference gene primers. Profiled with immunoSEQ multiplex PCR; TCRdb holds only in-frame clones, not every one. V and J calls and clone size are as listed in that table; D and trimming were resolved from the DNA. In the table there are 280,000 or so clones, less than 85% of which are singletons. This clone has just one count.

The TCR comes from a woman between 50 and 59 years old who had recovered from COVID-19. Sequencing used PBMCs or T cells enriched from blood (not recorded which). J is TRBJ2-7 and V is TRBV25-1; 10 bases map to TRBD1. DNA for the CDR3: TGTGCCAGCAGTGAATATGGGGGGACAGGGGATGAAGAGCAGTACTTC. Translating it yields CASSEYGGTGDEEQYF.